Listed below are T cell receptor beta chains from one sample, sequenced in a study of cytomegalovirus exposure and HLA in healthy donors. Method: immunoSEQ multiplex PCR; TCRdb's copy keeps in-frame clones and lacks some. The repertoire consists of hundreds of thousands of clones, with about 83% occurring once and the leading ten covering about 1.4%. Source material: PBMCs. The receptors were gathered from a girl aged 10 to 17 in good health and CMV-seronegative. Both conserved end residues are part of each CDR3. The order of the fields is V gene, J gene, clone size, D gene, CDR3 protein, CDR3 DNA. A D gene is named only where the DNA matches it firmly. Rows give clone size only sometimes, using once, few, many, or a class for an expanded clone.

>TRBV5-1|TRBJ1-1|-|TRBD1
CANSLGAGTVEAFF
TGCGCCAACAGCTTGGGTGCCGGGACAGTTGAAGCTTTCTTT
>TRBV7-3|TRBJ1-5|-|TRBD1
CASSLRRQGEHF
TGTGCCAGCAGCTTACGAAGACAGGGGGAGCATTTT
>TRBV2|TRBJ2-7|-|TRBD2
CASTAGTSPVGQYF
TGTGCCAGCACCGCCGGGACTAGCCCAGTAGGGCAGTACTTC
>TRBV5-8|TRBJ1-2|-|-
CASSPRGTGSVYGYTF
TGTGCCAGCAGCCCCCGGGGTACAGGGTCCGTCTATGGCTACACCTTC
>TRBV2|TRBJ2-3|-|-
CASSEGISSTDTQYF
TGTGCCAGCAGTGAAGGTATATCTAGCACAGATACGCAGTATTTT
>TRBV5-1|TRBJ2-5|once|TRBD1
CASSWDRGAKETQYF
TGCGCCAGCAGCTGGGACAGGGGGGCGAAAGAGACCCAGTACTTC
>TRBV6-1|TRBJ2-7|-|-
CASSERSITGGPTYEQYF
TGTGCCAGCAGTGAGAGATCCATCACGGGCGGGCCTACCTACGAGCAGTACTTC
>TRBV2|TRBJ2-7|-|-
CASRSLGGNSYEQYF
TGTGCCAGCAGGAGCCTAGGGGGAAATTCCTACGAGCAGTACTTC
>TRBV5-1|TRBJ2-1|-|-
CASSLVVGGANEQFF
TGCGCCAGCAGCTTGGTTGTGGGGGGGGCAAATGAGCAGTTCTTC
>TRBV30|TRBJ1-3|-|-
CAWAEGLSGNTIYF
TGTGCCTGGGCGGAGGGGCTATCTGGAAACACCATATATTTT
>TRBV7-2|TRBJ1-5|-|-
CASSLVRPGLTVLQHF
TGTGCCAGCAGCTTAGTTCGACCCGGACTAACGGTTCTCCAGCATTTT
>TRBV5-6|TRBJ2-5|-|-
CASSLVIQETQYF
TGTGCCAGCAGCTTGGTCATCCAAGAGACCCAGTACTTC
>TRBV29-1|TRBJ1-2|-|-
CSVEDLGPSSGYTF
TGCAGCGTTGAAGATCTGGGGCCGTCGAGTGGCTACACCTTC
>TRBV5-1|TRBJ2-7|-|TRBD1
CASSLWTGGGYEQYF
TGCGCCAGCAGCTTGTGGACAGGGGGGGGCTACGAGCAGTACTTC
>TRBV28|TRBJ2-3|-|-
CASSARTQTDTQYF
TGTGCCAGCAGTGCGAGGACACAGACAGATACGCAGTATTTT
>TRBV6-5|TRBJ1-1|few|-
CASITTEGQRAFF
TGTGCCAGCATTACCACAGAGGGACAACGGGCTTTCTTT
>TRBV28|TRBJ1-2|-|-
CASTPSNYGYTF
TGTGCCAGCACCCCCTCTAACTATGGCTACACCTTC
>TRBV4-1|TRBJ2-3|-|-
CASSQDFWNTDTQYF
TGCGCCAGCAGCCAGGACTTTTGGAACACAGATACGCAGTATTTT
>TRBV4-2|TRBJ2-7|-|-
CASSQEAGEYEQYF
TGTGCCAGCAGCCAAGAGGCGGGTGAATACGAGCAGTACTTC
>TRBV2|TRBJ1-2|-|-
CARDRSNYGYTF
TGTGCCAGAGACAGGTCCAATTATGGCTACACCTTC
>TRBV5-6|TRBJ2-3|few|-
CASSAYSGTSTDTQYF
TGTGCCAGCAGCGCCTATTCCGGGACTTCAACAGATACGCAGTATTTT
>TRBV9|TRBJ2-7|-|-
CASSVGEGQLYYEQYF
TGTGCCAGCAGCGTAGGCGAAGGACAGTTATACTACGAGCAGTACTTC
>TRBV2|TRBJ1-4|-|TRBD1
CASRLQGVEKLFF
TGTGCCAGCAGATTACAGGGGGTTGAAAAACTGTTTTTT
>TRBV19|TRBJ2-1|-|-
CASSIGRLSYNEQFF
TGTGCCAGTAGTATAGGGAGACTGTCCTACAATGAGCAGTTCTTC
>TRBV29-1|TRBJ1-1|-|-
CSGAGNTEAFF
TGCAGCGGTGCAGGGAACACTGAAGCTTTCTTT
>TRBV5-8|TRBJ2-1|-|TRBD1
CASSYGTGRNEQFF
TGTGCCAGCAGCTACGGGACAGGGCGGAATGAGCAGTTCTTC
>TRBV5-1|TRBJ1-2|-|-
CASSFNNYGYTF
TGCGCCAGCAGCTTTAATAACTATGGTTACACCTTC
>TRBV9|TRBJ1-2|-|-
CASSLALSDVYGYTF
-
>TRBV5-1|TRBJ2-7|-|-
CASSLHRISSYEQYF
TGCGCCAGCAGCTTACACAGGATTAGCTCCTACGAGCAGTACTTC
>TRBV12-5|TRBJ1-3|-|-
CASGLDGKGNTIYF
TGTGCTAGTGGTTTGGACGGGAAAGGAAACACCATATATTTT
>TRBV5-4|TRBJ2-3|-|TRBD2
CASSLAISGGALHTDTQYF
TGTGCCAGCAGCTTGGCAATCTCGGGGGGGGCCCTCCACACAGATACGCAGTATTTT
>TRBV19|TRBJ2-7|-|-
CASSTSHRVFGYEQYF
TGTGCCAGTAGTACCTCTCACAGGGTTTTTGGGTACGAGCAGTACTTC
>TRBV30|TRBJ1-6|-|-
CAWSVPGYNSPLHF
TGTGCCTGGAGTGTACCAGGGTATAATTCACCCCTCCACTTT
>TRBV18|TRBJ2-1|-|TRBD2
CASSPGTSVYNEQFF
TGTGCCAGCTCACCCGGGACTAGCGTTTACAATGAGCAGTTCTTC
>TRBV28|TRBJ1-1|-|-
CASRTGGNTEAFF
TGTGCCAGCAGAACGGGGGGGAACACTGAAGCTTTCTTT
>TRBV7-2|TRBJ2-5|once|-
CASRLNFQETQYF
TGTGCCAGCAGGCTAAACTTTCAAGAGACCCAGTACTTC
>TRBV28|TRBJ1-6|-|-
CASSFLTDSPLHF
TGTGCCAGCAGTTTTCTGACAGATTCACCCCTCCACTTT
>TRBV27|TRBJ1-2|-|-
CASSLTGDYGYTF
TGTGCCAGCAGTTTGACAGGTGACTATGGCTACACCTTC
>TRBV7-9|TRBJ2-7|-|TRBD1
CASSPGQGRSYEQYF
TGTGCCAGCAGCCCCGGACAGGGAAGGTCCTACGAGCAGTACTTC
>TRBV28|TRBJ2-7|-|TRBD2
CASQLAGPYEQYF
TGTGCCAGCCAGCTAGCGGGGCCCTACGAGCAGTACTTC
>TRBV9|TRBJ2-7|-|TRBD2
CASSGGGTGAYEQYF
TGTGCCAGCAGCGGGGGGGGGACTGGGGCCTACGAGCAGTACTTC
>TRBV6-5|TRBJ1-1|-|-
CASTRPSGGRTEAFF
TGTGCCAGCACCCGCCCAAGTGGGGGGAGGACTGAAGCTTTCTTT
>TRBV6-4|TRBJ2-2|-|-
CASRNSEAGELFF
TGTGCCAGCAGAAATTCAGAGGCCGGGGAGCTGTTTTTT
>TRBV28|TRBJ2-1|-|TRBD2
CASSFRLAGIPDEQFF
TGTGCCAGCAGTTTCAGACTAGCGGGGATCCCCGATGAGCAGTTCTTC
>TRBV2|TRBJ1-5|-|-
CASSDVGGHTEIQPQHF
TGTGCCAGCAGTGACGTCGGGGGTCATACTGAGATTCAGCCCCAGCATTTT
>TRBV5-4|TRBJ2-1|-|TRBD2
CASSCSGRAAYNEQFF
TGTGCCAGCAGTTGTAGCGGGAGGGCCGCCTACAATGAGCAGTTCTTC
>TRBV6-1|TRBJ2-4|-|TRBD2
CASSPGLAVDVQYF
TGTGCCAGCAGCCCTGGACTAGCCGTTGACGTTCAGTACTTC
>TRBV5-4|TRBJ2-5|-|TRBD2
CASSPERGGGETQYF
TGTGCCAGCAGCCCTGAGCGGGGGGGTGGAGAGACCCAGTACTTC
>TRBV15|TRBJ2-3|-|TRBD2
CATSLSGITDTQYF
TGTGCCACCTCCCTTAGCGGGATCACAGATACGCAGTATTTT
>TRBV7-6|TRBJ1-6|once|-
CASSLALPRGAHNSPLHF
TGTGCCAGCAGCTTAGCCCTTCCACGGGGGGCGCATAATTCACCCCTCCACTTT
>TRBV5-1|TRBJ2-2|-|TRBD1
CASSLGGTGRTGELFF
TGCGCCAGCAGCTTGGGGGGGACAGGACGGACCGGGGAGCTGTTTTTT
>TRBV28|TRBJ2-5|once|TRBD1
CASRLRDSMIETQYF
TGTGCCAGCAGACTACGGGACAGTATGATTGAGACCCAGTACTTC
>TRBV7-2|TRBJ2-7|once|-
CASSLGRDYEQYF
TGTGCCAGCAGCTTAGGCAGGGACTACGAGCAGTACTTC
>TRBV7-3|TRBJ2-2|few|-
CASSAQAGELFF
TGTGCCAGCAGCGCTCAGGCCGGGGAGCTGTTTTTT
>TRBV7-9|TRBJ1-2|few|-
CSSSLMIRGYTF
TGTTCCAGCAGCTTAATGATTCGGGGCTACACCTTC
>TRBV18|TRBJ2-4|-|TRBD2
CASSPTSLNDIQYF
TGTGCCAGCTCACCGACTAGCCTGAACGACATTCAGTACTTC
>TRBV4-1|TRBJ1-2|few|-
CASSQERAYGYTF
TGCGCCAGCAGCCAAGAGAGAGCCTATGGCTACACCTTC
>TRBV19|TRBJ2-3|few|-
CASSIGGWESTDTQYF
TGTGCCAGTAGTATTGGGGGCTGGGAAAGCACAGATACGCAGTATTTT